This TCR beta chain was obtained from a study of neurological immune-mediated disorders. General study findings and limits: None of the features examined (clinical or MRI) was associated with the multiple sclerosis repertoire cluster. Sharing of CDR3 amino acid sequences among expanded clones across subjects was absent, suggesting private repertoires in all groups. HTLV-1-associated myelopathy showed the most TCR clonal expansion; multiple sclerosis the least, below healthy controls.

The CDR3 has 15 amino acids. V dropped 6 bases and J dropped 3; count of bases not matched to a gene: 9. Germline lookup yields CDR1 MNHEY and CDR2 SVGAGI. In this sample, this clonotype turned up many times. Its antigen remains unidentified. The cDNA was generated through 5'RACE incorporating 10-nucleotide random UMIs. TCRdb redid the calling of the 5' RACE reads with MiXCR, one entry per CDR3 protein. Among 24,000 or so distinct CDR3 sequences listed, roughly 2.5% were seen once. The sample consisted of PBMCs. This sequence originates from a woman aged 45-65 years with multiple sclerosis. This chain links TRBV6-5 with TRBJ1-2; 8 bases are shared with TRBD1. The CDR3 sequence: CASRIDRGVHYGYTF. Written as DNA, the CDR3 is TGTGCCAGCAGGATAGACAGGGGTGTTCACTATGGCTACACCTTC.